This record looks at one TCR beta chain sequence and its context. Its antigen is as yet unknown. Barcoded TCR alpha and TCR beta cDNA libraries with UMIs came from 5'RACE using constant-segment primers. TCRdb independently ran MiXCR on the 5' RACE reads; one entry per CDR3 protein. The sample includes about 250,000 distinct CDR3 sequences, under 20% seen only once; the top ten take about 21%. These data belong to a study of T-cell memory formation after mild COVID-19. Regarding the study as a whole: Within pre-infection memory, some responding clones were found, suggesting cross-reactive memory joined. CD4/CD8 balance characterized clones contracting day 15 to 85, and CD4+ skew characterized later expanders.

Trimming removed 3 bases from V and 10 bases from J, with 16 bases in between. The CDR3 totals 14 residues. Germline lookup yields CDR1 SGHRS and CDR2 YFSETQ. This clonotype originated in a man between 18 and 35 years old who had mild COVID-19 (a few samples of this study predate the infection). Cell type and time point are not known. Sequencing was carried out using PBMCs or a T cell subset sorted from them (not recorded which). The chain has TRBV5-1 and TRBJ2-2, with D possibly matching TRBD2 (6 bases). The CDR3 region has the DNA TGCGCCAGCAGCTCGGGCGGGGAGCCCGAGGAGCTGTTTTTT. Translation: CASSSGGEPEELFF.